One sample yielded the 14 T cell receptor beta chains listed below, sequenced in a study of cytomegalovirus exposure and HLA in healthy donors. PCR was performed using 60 Vbeta and 13 Jbeta primers. Clones were sequenced by immunoSEQ multiplex PCR, and TCRdb holds only the in-frame ones, with some missing. The data contain roughly 100,000 clones, around 79% of them singletons. The specimen sequenced was PBMCs. These receptors all stem from a man between 60 and 70 years old in good health and CMV-seropositive.

The J gene is TRBJ1-2, the V gene TRBV5-1; perhaps TRBD1 as D (5 bases). The length of the CDR3 is 15 residues. With 4 bases removed from V and 6 bases from J, the gap between germline ends came to 19 bases. Germline CDR1 is SGHRS and CDR2 is YFSETQ. CDR3 sequence (DNA): TGCGCCAGCAGCCCCACGACAGAACTTTACAATGGCTACACCTTC. As protein: CASSPTTELYNGYTF.

This clone turned up a few times. J is TRBJ2-2 and V is TRBV18; 12 positions match TRBD1. This CDR3 region has 17 residues. Looked up from germline, CDR1 is KGHSH and CDR2 is LQKENI. With V trimmed by 0 bases and J by 6 bases, 5 bases remained unmatched. The CDR3 protein is CASSPPGQGARSGELFF. As DNA, the CDR3 is TGTGCCAGCTCACCACCGGGACAGGGGGCGCGGTCCGGGGAGCTGTTTTTT.

The chain carries TRBV5-3 and TRBJ2-5; possibly TRBD1 for D (6 bases). TRBV5-3 qualifies as an ORF whose function is uncertain. V lost 3 bases and J lost 5, with 11 bases in between. CDR3 length: 13 amino acids. The CDR3 loop reads CARSCRGAETQYF. Written as DNA, the CDR3 is TGTGCCAGAAGCTGCAGGGGCGCGGAGACCCAGTACTTC.

The V and J genes are TRBV19 and TRBJ1-1; weak D call: TRBD1 (6 bases). The V and J ends lost 7 bases and 2 bases respectively, with 20 bases between them. This CDR3 is built from 16 residues. Germline CDR1 is LNHDA and CDR2 is SQIVND (reference sequence). DNA of the CDR3: TGTGCCAGTACCTACCTCGGTGGCAGGGGTAACACTGAAGCTTTCTTT. It codes for CASTYLGGRGNTEAFF.

The chain joins TRBV5-4 to TRBJ2-7; maybe TRBD1 (5 bases). CDR3 length: 14 residues. Germline CDR1 reads SGHNT; CDR2 reads YYREEE (reference sequence). Trimming shortened V by 3 bases and J by 5 bases, and 15 bases separated the two germline ends. The CDR3 DNA reads TGTGCCAGCAGCTCCAGGACAAGGATTGACGAGCAGTACTTC. Translation gives CASSSRTRIDEQYF.

CDR3 residues: CASSRTANTEAFF. The DNA of the CDR3 is TGTGCCAGCAGTCGGACAGCGAACACTGAAGCTTTCTTT. The chain uses TRBV7-3 and TRBJ1-1, with D possibly being TRBD1 (6 bases). This CDR3 is built from 13 residues. Germline V gene data show CDR1 as SGHTA and CDR2 as FQGTGA. Trimming removed 6 bases at V and 1 base at J, with 9 bases between.

The chain couples TRBV4-2 to TRBJ2-3, with 13 bases identical to TRBD2. Trimming at V came to 2 bases and at J to 2 bases, leaving 1 base not matched to a gene. Germline V gene lookup returns CDR1 LGHNA and CDR2 YNFKEQ. This CDR3 contains 16 residues. CDR3 DNA: TGTGCCAGCAGCCAAACTAGCGGGGGGGCCACAGATACGCAGTATTTT. It codes for CASSQTSGGATDTQYF.

This chain links TRBV27 with TRBJ1-1; D is possibly TRBD1 (5 bases). The CDR3 covers 15 residues. V was pared by 7 bases and J by 0 bases, with 15 bases between. Germline loops: CDR1 MNHEY, CDR2 SMNVEV (reference sequence). The CDR3 DNA sequence: TGTGCCAGCACCGCAAAGTACAGGTTGAACACTGAAGCTTTCTTT. Protein sequence: CASTAKYRLNTEAFF.

This chain joins TRBV10-1 and TRBJ2-1; D gene uncertain. This CDR3 has 15 amino acids. Germline CDR1 WNHNN, CDR2 SYGVQD (reference sequence). Trimming took off 3 bases at V and 9 bases at J, with 18 bases between the two ends. CDR3 protein: CASSDGAAGKGEQFF. In nucleotides, the CDR3 is TGCGCCAGCAGTGATGGTGCGGCTGGTAAAGGTGAGCAGTTCTTC.

This chain links TRBV28 with TRBJ1-5; D unclear. The germline V gene has CDR1 MDHEN and CDR2 SYDVKM. CDR3 length: 11 amino acids. V lost 3 bases, J lost 7 bases, and 4 bases lay in between. The CDR3 here is CASSFKQPQHF. Written as DNA, the CDR3 is TGTGCCAGCAGTTTCAAACAGCCCCAGCATTTT.

The chain combines TRBV6-5 with TRBJ2-7; TRBD2 might be the D (6 bases). The germline gives CDR1 MNHEY, CDR2 SVGAGI. CDR3 length: 15 amino acids. V lost 7 bases to trimming and J lost 0 bases, with 16 bases between them. DNA for the CDR3: TGTGCCAGCACCTTGGGACTCTCAGGCTCCTACGAGCAGTACTTC. Translated, it gives CASTLGLSGSYEQYF.

The V call is TRBV10-3, the J call TRBJ1-2; 8 nucleotides line up with TRBD1. Germline-derived CDR1 and CDR2 are ENHRY and SYGVKD. The CDR3 runs 13 residues. V shed 2 bases, J shed 5 bases, and the junction held 1 base outside the gene matches. CDR3 coding DNA: TGTGCCATCAGTGAGGACAGGGGTTATGGCTACACCTTC. It encodes CAISEDRGYGYTF.

The chain employs TRBV6-5 and TRBJ2-7, with 10 bases matching TRBD1. This CDR3 region has 15 residues. Germline lookup yields CDR1 MNHEY and CDR2 SVGAGI. V was pared by 2 bases and J by 7 bases, with 8 bases of the junction left unmatched. CDR3 amino acids: CASSYAGTGEREQYF. CDR3 coding DNA: TGTGCCAGCAGTTACGCCGGGACAGGGGAGCGTGAGCAGTACTTC.

The chain has TRBV20-1 and TRBJ2-7; D is undetermined. With 5 bases removed from V and 0 bases from J, the gap between germline ends came to 5 bases. In germline, CDR1 is DFQATT, CDR2 SNEGSKA (reference sequence). The CDR3 is 11 residues long. This CDR3 is CSAESSYEQYF. CDR3 in DNA: TGCAGTGCTGAGAGCTCCTACGAGCAGTACTTC.